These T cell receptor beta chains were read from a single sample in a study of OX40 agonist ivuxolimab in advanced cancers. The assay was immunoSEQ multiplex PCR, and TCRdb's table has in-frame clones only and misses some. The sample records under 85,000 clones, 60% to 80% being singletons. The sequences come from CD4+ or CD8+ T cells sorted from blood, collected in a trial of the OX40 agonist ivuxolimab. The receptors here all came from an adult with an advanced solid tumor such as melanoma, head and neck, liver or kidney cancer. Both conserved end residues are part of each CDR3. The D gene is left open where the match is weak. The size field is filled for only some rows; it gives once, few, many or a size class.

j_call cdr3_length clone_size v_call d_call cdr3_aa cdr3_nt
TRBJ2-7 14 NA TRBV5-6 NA CASSPGAGDREQYF TGTGCCAGCAGCCCTGGGGCAGGGGATCGGGAGCAGTACTTC
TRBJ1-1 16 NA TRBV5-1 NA CASSSDPRDRDTEAFF TGCGCCAGCAGCTCCGACCCCAGGGATAGGGACACTGAAGCTTTCTTT
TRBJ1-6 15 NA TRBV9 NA CASSVSGIVNSPLHF TGTGCCAGCAGCGTAAGTGGTATAGTGAATTCACCCCTCCACTTT
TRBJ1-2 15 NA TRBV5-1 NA CASSLDPGKFGGYTF TGCGCCAGCAGCTTGGACCCGGGGAAGTTCGGTGGCTACACCTTC
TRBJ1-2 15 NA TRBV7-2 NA CASRRQEAGLYGYTF TGTGCCAGCAGGCGCCAAGAGGCGGGACTTTATGGCTACACCTTC
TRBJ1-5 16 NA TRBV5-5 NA CASSKHMGDSNQPQHF TGTGCCAGCAGTAAACACATGGGGGATAGCAATCAGCCCCAGCATTTT
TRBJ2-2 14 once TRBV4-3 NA CASSTISGIGELFF TGCGCCAGCAGCACTATCTCAGGGATAGGGGAGCTGTTTTTT
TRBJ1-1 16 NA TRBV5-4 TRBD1 CASRPGTGGELTEAFF TGTGCCAGCAGACCCGGGACAGGGGGCGAGCTAACTGAAGCTTTCTTT
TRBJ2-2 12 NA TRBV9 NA CASSPNTGELFF TGTGCCAGCAGCCCGAACACCGGGGAGCTGTTTTTT
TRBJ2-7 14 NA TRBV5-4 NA CASRLDTYSYEQYF TGTGCCAGCAGGTTGGACACCTACTCCTACGAGCAGTACTTC
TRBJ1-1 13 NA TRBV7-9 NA CASNFPGETEAFF TGTGCCAGCAATTTTCCGGGGGAGACTGAAGCTTTCTTT
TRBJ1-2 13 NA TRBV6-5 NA CASSIRTLGGYTF TGTGCCAGCAGTATACGGACCCTGGGGGGCTACACCTTC
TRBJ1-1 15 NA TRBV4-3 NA CASSQSRTGNTEAFF TGCGCCAGCAGCCAATCGCGGACGGGGAACACTGAAGCTTTCTTT
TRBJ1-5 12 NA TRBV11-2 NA CASSSEGQPQHF TGTGCCAGCAGCTCAGAGGGGCAGCCCCAGCATTTT
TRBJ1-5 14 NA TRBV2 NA CASSDLGRDRPQHF TGTGCCAGCAGTGATTTAGGTAGAGACCGGCCCCAGCATTTT
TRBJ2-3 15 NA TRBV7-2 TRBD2 CASTRRSGGTDTQYF TGTGCCAGCACCCGGAGGAGCGGGGGGACAGATACGCAGTATTTT
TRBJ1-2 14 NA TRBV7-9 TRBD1 CASSGDSRGEGYTF TGTGCCAGCAGCGGGGACAGCCGGGGTGAGGGCTACACCTTC
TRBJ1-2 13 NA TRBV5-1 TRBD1 CASSPGQIYGYTF TGCGCCAGCAGCCCGGGACAGATCTATGGCTACACCTTC
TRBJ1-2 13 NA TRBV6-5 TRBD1 CASSYQGAVGYTF TGTGCCAGCAGTTACCAGGGGGCGGTTGGCTACACCTTC
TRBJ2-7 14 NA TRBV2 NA CASSEARQNYEQYF TGTGCCAGCAGTGAAGCGAGACAGAACTACGAGCAGTACTTC
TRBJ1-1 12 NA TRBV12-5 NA CASGPSTGRAFF TGTGCTAGTGGCCCTTCAACAGGTCGCGCTTTCTTT
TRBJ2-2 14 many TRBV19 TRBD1 CASQWTGDTGELFF TGTGCCAGCCAATGGACAGGGGACACCGGGGAGCTGTTTTTT
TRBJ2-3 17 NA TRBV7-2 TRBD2 CASSLGSSGSSTDTQYF TGTGCCAGCAGCTTAGGTTCTAGCGGGAGTAGCACAGATACGCAGTATTTT
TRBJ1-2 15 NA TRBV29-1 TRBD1 CSVRPTTGLTYGYTF TGCAGCGTCCGACCAACGACAGGGTTAACCTATGGCTACACCTTC
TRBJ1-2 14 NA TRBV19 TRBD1 CASSTRGRRFGYTF TGTGCCAGTAGCACCAGGGGGCGAAGGTTTGGCTACACCTTC
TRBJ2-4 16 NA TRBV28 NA CASSLGTPLGKNIQYF TGTGCCAGCAGTTTGGGGACCCCTTTGGGCAAAAACATTCAGTACTTC
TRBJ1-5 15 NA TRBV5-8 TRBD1 CASSHRTGRNQPQHF TGTGCCAGCAGCCACCGGACAGGGCGCAATCAGCCCCAGCATTTT
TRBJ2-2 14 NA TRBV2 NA CASRVYRNTGELFF TGTGCCAGCAGAGTGTACAGGAACACCGGGGAGCTGTTTTTT
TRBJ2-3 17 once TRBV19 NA CASTPNAQGRGTDTQYF TGTGCCAGCACCCCAAACGCCCAGGGAAGGGGGACAGATACGCAGTATTTT
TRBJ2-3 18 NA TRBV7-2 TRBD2 CASSLARLAGATQDTQYF TGTGCCAGCAGCTTAGCCAGACTAGCGGGAGCCACCCAAGATACGCAGTATTTT
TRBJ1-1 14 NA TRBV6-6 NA CASSYYGQLSEAFF TGTGCCAGCAGTTACTATGGTCAGCTCAGTGAAGCTTTCTTT
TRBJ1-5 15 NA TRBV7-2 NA CASSLLPGEIQPQHF TGTGCCAGCAGCCTCCTGCCAGGGGAGATTCAGCCCCAGCATTTT
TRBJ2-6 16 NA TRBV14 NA CASSRRDSVGANVLTF TGTGCCAGCAGTCGAAGAGATAGCGTCGGGGCCAACGTCCTGACTTTC
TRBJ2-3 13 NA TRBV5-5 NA CASSPGPGDTQYF TGTGCCAGCAGCCCGGGCCCCGGGGATACGCAGTATTTT
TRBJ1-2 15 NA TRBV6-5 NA CASSSQGLGTYGYTF TGTGCCAGCAGTTCTCAGGGGCTCGGGACGTATGGCTACACCTTC
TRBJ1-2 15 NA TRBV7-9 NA CASRDTAGLSYGYTF TGTGCCAGCAGAGACACCGCAGGTCTTAGCTATGGCTACACCTTC
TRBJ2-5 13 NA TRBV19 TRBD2 CASSPTSGGSSDF TGTGCCAGTAGTCCAACTAGCGGGGGTTCTTCCGACTTC
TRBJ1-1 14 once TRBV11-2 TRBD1 CASSRGTGRTEAFF TGTGCCAGCAGCAGGGGGACAGGGCGGACTGAGGCTTTCTTT
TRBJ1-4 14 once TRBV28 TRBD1 CASSLTGVWEKLFF TGTGCCAGCAGTTTGACAGGGGTATGGGAAAAACTGTTTTTT
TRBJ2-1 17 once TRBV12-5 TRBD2 CASGLFLAGHSYNEQFF TGTGCTAGTGGTTTGTTTCTAGCGGGTCACTCCTACAATGAGCAGTTCTTC